The entry below describes one TCR beta chain. The sample comes from a study of cytotoxic CD8 clonotypes in ibrutinib-treated CLL. The method was immunoSEQ multiplex PCR; TCRdb's version includes in-frame clones alone and lacks a portion of them. This table holds around 130,000 clones, 80% to 85% found once. Germline CDR1 and CDR2: SGDLS and YYNGEE. There are 15 residues in the CDR3. V was shortened by 0 bases and J by 4 bases, with 13 bases between the two germline ends. The source material was PBMCs, sampled after 24 months of ibrutinib treatment. This clonotype was obtained from a human donor with chronic lymphocytic leukemia. This chain connects TRBV9 to TRBJ2-5; D might be TRBD2 (6 bases). The DNA of the CDR3 is TGTGCCAGCAGCGTAGGTGGGGGGATCGGAGAGACCCAGTACTTC. Its translation: CASSVGGGIGETQYF.